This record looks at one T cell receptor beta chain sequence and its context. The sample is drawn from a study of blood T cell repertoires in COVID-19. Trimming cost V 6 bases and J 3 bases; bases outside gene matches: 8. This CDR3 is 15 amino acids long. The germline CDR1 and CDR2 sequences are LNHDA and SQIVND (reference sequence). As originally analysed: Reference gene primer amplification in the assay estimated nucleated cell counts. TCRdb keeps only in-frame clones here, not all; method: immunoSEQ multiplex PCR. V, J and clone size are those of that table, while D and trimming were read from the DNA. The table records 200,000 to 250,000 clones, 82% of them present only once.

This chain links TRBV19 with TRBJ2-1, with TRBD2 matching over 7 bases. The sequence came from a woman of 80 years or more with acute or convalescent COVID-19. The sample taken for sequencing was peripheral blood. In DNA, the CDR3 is TGTGCCAGTAGGGGGGGGGACTACCTCTACAATGAGCAGTTCTTC. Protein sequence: CASRGGDYLYNEQFF.